This T cell receptor (beta chain) was obtained from a study of cytomegalovirus exposure and HLA in healthy donors. With regard to this clone: Its matching antigen is unknown.

CDR3 length equals 15 residues. Trimming cost V 0 bases and J 7 bases; bases outside gene matches: 4. Germline CDR1 reads MNHEY; CDR2 reads SMNVEV (reference sequence). With 60 Vbeta and 13 Jbeta primers, the PCR was carried out. Clones were read by immunoSEQ multiplex PCR, and TCRdb kept only the in-frame ones, dropping some. This sample has 150,000 to 190,000 clones; around 82% occur once, and the top ten carry 6.6%. Study results and limitations: Several top significant clusters appeared, in a later analysis, to be linked to common viral pathogens.

The clonotype comes from a woman between 45 and 65 years old in good health and CMV-seropositive. V usage is TRBV27 and J usage is TRBJ2-1; 9 bases match TRBD2. The sequencing input was PBMCs. CDR3 in amino acids: CASSLSPGLANEQFF. The CDR3 DNA follows: TGTGCCAGCAGTTTATCCCCGGGACTAGCAAATGAGCAGTTCTTC.